The 2 T cell receptor beta chains below come from one sample, sequenced in a study of blood T cells in healthy people across ages. A sample-barcoded 5' primer and a J-beta primer mix were used in a second PCR of roughly 7 to 11 cycles. TCRdb independently ran MiXCR on the 5' RACE reads; one entry per CDR3 protein. This table has 1.5 million to 2 million distinct CDR3 sequences, roughly 27% appearing once. Sequencing was done on a sample of blood. The receptors here all came from a woman aged 25 to 45 in good health.

This clonotype has a handful of counts. V usage is TRBV4-1 and J usage is TRBJ2-5; no clear D. CDR1 and CDR2 (germline): MGHRA, YSYEKL. Trimming stripped 1 base from V and 8 bases from J, with 8 bases between. The CDR3 has 12 residues. The CDR3 sequence: CASSQVGTTQYF. CDR3 DNA sequence: TGCGCCAGCAGCCAAGTCGGTACCACCCAGTACTTC.

In its sample, this clonotype was seen many times. The J gene is TRBJ2-1, the V gene TRBV6-1; the D call may be TRBD1 or TRBD2 (5 bases each). V was trimmed by 5 bases and J by 7 bases, leaving 24 bases between them. Germline V lookup: CDR1 MNHNS, CDR2 SASEGT. The CDR3 totals 17 residues. The CDR3 loop is CASSRNTGTDFLNEQFF. The DNA for the CDR3 is TGTGCCAGCAGTAGAAATACCGGGACGGATTTCCTTAATGAGCAGTTCTTC.